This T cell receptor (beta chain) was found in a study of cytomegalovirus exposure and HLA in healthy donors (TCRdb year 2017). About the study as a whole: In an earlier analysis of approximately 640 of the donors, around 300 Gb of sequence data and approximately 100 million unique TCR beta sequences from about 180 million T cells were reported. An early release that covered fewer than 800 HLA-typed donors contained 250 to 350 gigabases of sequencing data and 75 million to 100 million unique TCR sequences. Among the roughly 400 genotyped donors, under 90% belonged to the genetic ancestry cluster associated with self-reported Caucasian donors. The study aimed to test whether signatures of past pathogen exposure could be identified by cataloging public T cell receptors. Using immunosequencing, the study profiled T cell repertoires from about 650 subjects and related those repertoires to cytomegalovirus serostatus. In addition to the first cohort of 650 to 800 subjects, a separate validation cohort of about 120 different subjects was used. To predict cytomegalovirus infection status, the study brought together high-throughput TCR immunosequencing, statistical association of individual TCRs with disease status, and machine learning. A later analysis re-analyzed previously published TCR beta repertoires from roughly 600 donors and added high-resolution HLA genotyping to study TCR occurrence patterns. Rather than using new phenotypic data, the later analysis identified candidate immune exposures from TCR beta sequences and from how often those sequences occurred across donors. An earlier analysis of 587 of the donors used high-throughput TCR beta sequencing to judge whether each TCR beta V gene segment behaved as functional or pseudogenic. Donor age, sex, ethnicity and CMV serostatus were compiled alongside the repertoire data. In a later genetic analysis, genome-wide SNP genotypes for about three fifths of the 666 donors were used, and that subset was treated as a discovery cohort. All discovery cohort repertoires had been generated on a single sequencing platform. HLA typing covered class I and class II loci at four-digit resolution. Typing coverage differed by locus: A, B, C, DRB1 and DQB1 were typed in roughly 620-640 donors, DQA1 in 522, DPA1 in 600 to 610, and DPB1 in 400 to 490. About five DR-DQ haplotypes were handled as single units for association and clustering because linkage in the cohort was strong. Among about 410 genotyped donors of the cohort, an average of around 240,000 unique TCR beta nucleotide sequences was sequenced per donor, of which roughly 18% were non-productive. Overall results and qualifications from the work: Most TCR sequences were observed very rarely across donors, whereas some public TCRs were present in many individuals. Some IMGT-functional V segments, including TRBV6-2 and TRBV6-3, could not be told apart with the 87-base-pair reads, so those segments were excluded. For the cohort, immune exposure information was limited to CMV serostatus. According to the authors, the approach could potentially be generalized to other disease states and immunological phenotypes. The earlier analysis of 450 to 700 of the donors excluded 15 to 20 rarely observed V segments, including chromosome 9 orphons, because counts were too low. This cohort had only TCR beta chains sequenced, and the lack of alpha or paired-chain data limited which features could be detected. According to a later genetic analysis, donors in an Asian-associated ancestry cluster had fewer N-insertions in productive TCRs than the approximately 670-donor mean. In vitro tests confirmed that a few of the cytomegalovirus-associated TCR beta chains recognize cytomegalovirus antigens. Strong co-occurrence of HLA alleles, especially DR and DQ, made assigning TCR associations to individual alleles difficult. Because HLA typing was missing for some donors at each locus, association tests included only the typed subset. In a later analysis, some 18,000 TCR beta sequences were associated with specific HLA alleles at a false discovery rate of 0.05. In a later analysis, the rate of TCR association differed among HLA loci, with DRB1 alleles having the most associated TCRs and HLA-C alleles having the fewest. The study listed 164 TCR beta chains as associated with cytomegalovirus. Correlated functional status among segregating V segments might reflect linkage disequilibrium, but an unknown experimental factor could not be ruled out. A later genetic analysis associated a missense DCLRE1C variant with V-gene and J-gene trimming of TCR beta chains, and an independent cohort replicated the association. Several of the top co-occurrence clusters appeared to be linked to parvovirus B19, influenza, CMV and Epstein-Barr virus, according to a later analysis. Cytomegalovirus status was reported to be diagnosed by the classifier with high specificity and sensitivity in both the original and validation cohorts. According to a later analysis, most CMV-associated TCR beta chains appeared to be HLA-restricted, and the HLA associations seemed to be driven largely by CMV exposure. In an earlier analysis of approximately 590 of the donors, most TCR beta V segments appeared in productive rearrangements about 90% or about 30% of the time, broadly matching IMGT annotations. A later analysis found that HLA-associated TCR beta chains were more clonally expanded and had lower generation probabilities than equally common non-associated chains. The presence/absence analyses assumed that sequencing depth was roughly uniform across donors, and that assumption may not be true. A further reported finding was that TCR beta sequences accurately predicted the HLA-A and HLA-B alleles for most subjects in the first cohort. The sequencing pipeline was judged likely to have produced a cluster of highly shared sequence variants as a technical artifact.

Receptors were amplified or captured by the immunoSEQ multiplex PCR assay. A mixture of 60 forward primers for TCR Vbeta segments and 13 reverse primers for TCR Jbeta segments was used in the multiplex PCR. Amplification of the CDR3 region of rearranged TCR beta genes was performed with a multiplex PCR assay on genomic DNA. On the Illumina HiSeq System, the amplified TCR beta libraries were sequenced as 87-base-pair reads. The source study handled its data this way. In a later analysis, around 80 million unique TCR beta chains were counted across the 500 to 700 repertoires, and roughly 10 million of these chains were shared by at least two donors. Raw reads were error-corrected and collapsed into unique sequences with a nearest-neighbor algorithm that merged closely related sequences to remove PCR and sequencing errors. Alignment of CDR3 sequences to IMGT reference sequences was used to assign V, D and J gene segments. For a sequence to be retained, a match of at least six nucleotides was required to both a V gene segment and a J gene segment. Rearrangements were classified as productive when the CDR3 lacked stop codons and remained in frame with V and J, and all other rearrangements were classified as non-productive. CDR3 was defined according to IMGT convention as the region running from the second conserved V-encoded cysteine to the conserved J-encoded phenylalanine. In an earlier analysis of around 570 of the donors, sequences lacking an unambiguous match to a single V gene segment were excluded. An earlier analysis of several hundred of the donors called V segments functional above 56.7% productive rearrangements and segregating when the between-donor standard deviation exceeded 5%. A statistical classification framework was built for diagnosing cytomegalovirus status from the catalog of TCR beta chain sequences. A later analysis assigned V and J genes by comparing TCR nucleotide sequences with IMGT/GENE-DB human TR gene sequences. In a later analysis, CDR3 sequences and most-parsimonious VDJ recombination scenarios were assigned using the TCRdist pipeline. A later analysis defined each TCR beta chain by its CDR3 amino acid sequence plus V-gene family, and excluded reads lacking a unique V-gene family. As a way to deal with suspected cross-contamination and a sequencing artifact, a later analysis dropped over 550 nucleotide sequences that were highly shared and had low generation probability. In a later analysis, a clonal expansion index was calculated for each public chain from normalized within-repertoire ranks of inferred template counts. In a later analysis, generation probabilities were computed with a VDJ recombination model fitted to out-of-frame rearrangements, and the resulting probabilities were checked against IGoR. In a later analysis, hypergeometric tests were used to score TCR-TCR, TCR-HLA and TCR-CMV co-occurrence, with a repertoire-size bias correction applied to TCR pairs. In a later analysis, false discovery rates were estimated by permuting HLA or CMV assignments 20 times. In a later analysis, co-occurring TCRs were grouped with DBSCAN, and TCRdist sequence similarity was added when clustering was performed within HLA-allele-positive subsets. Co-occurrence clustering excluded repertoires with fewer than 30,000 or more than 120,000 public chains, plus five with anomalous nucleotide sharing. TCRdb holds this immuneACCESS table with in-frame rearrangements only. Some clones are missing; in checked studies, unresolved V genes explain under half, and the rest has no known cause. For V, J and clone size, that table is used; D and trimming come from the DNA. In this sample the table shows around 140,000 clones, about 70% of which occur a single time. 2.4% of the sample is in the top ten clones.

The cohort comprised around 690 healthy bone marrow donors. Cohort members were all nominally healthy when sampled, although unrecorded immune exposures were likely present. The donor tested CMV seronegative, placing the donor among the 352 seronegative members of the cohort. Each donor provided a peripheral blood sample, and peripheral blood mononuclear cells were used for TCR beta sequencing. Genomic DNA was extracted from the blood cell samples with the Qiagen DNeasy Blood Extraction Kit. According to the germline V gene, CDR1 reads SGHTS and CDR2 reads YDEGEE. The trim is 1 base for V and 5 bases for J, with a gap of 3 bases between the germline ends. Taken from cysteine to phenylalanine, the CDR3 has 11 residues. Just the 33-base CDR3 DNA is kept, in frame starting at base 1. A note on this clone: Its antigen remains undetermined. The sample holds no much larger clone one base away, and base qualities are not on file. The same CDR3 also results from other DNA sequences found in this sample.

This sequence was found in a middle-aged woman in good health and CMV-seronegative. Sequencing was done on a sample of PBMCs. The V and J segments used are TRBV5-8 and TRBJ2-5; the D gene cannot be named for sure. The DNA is TGTGCCAGCAGCTTGAGCGAGACCCAGTACTTC. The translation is CASSLSETQYF. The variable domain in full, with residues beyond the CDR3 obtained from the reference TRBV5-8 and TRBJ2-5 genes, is EAGVTQSPTHLIKTRGQQATLRCSPISGHTSVYWYQQALGLGLQFLLWYDEGEERNRGNFPPRFSGRQFPNYSSELNVNALELEDSALYLCASSLSETQYFGPGTRLLVL.